The rows below give T cell receptor beta chains drawn from one sample of a study of cytomegalovirus exposure and HLA in healthy donors. Using immunoSEQ multiplex PCR, the repertoire was profiled, and TCRdb retains in-frame clones only, with some absent. The sample records more than 85,000 clones, over 80% being singletons. The sample taken for sequencing was PBMCs. The receptor set was obtained from a man aged 30 to 45 in good health and CMV-seropositive. Each CDR3 is given with its conserved first and last residue. The order of the fields is clone size, D gene, J gene, V gene, CDR3 protein, CDR3 DNA. The D gene is left open where the match is weak. Where a row states a size, it is once, few, many or the class of an expanded clone; other rows omit it.

>NA|NA|TRBJ1-4|TRBV27
CASSLSSTTNEKLFF
TGTGCCAGCAGTTTATCGAGTACAACTAATGAAAAACTGTTTTTT
>NA|TRBD2|TRBJ2-7|TRBV5-1
CASSLGGGAEEQYF
TGCGCCAGCAGCCTGGGGGGAGGGGCCGAAGAGCAGTACTTC
>NA|TRBD1|TRBJ1-6|TRBV7-8
CASSPSEGAAYNSPLHF
TGTGCCAGCAGCCCCTCGGAGGGGGCGGCGTATAATTCACCCCTCCACTTT
>NA|NA|TRBJ1-1|TRBV4-3
CASSRESAEMNTEAFF
TGCGCTAGCAGCCGCGAATCGGCGGAGATGAACACTGAAGCTTTCTTT
>NA|NA|TRBJ2-7|TRBV5-6
CASAAGWADEQYF
TGTGCCAGCGCCGCGGGTTGGGCCGACGAGCAGTACTTC
>NA|NA|TRBJ1-2|TRBV2
CASTGVYGYTF
TGTGCCAGCACGGGGGTCTATGGCTACACCTTC
>NA|NA|TRBJ1-5|TRBV23-1
CASSQSAGALDQPQHF
TGCGCCAGCAGTCAATCGGCGGGGGCATTAGACCAGCCCCAGCATTTT
>NA|NA|TRBJ1-1|TRBV6-1
CASSGQGNTEAFF
TGTGCCAGCAGTGGGCAGGGGAACACTGAAGCTTTCTTT
>few|TRBD2|TRBJ2-1|TRBV4-3
CASLKEASGGYNEQFF
TGCGCCAGCCTCAAGGAGGCTAGCGGGGGCTACAATGAGCAGTTCTTC
>once|TRBD2|TRBJ2-3|TRBV5-5
CASSLGSGADTQYF
TGTGCCAGCAGCTTGGGTAGCGGGGCAGATACGCAGTATTTT
>NA|NA|TRBJ1-1|TRBV5-1
CASSLEQGTEAFF
TGCGCCAGCAGCTTGGAACAGGGCACTGAAGCTTTCTTT
>NA|TRBD2|TRBJ2-7|TRBV5-4
CASSRAGESPPYEQYF
TGTGCCAGCAGCCGGGCGGGGGAGAGCCCTCCCTACGAGCAGTACTTC
>NA|NA|TRBJ2-5|TRBV19
CASSIEPGQETQYF
TGTGCCAGTAGTATAGAACCGGGACAAGAGACCCAGTACTTC
>NA|NA|TRBJ1-5|TRBV2
CASSLTGFSGQPQHF
TGTGCCAGCAGTCTCACAGGGTTTTCGGGACAGCCCCAGCATTTT
>NA|NA|TRBJ2-2|TRBV5-6
CASRRTEQGPANTGELFF
TGTGCCAGCCGGAGGACGGAACAGGGCCCCGCGAACACCGGGGAGCTGTTTTTT
>NA|TRBD2|TRBJ2-2|TRBV15
CATKRGGLDDTGELFF
TGTGCCACCAAGCGAGGAGGACTAGATGACACCGGGGAGCTGTTTTTT
>NA|TRBD1|TRBJ2-5|TRBV7-6
CASSLGSGQGFVTLETQYF
TGTGCCAGCAGCTTAGGTTCGGGACAGGGTTTCGTTACTTTGGAGACCCAGTACTTC
>NA|NA|TRBJ1-3|TRBV4-3
CASSQGSGSGNTIYF
TGCGCCAGCAGCCAAGGATCCGGCTCTGGAAACACCATATATTTT
>NA|TRBD1|TRBJ1-4|TRBV19
CASSRTSAGGAGEKLFF
TGTGCCAGTAGCCGGACCTCCGCAGGGGGCGCGGGTGAAAAACTGTTTTTT
>NA|NA|TRBJ2-2|TRBV18
CASSPRRTTGELFF
TGTGCCAGCTCACCAAGAAGAACAACCGGGGAGCTGTTTTTT
>NA|NA|TRBJ1-4|TRBV5-1
CASSSQGATNEKLFF
TGCGCCAGCAGCTCCCAGGGTGCAACTAATGAAAAACTGTTTTTT
>few|TRBD1|TRBJ2-7|TRBV25-1
CASSEPTGDGGEQYF
TGTGCCAGCAGTGAACCTACAGGGGATGGGGGCGAGCAGTACTTC
>NA|TRBD1|TRBJ2-1|TRBV25-1
CASMTGGNEQFF
TGTGCCAGTATGACAGGGGGCAATGAGCAGTTCTTC
>NA|TRBD1|TRBJ1-6|TRBV4-3
CASSFTSRDRGGLHF
TGCGCCAGCAGCTTCACGTCCCGGGACAGAGGAGGGCTCCACTTT
>NA|NA|TRBJ1-4|TRBV5-1
CASSLGQGNEKLFF
TGCGCCAGCAGCTTAGGCCAGGGAAATGAAAAACTGTTTTTT
>NA|NA|TRBJ1-1|TRBV6-5
CASRGGRKNTEAFF
TGTGCCAGCAGGGGGGGACGGAAGAACACTGAAGCTTTCTTT
>NA|TRBD2|TRBJ2-3|TRBV4-3
CASSHRGEDTQYF
TGCGCCAGCAGCCATCGGGGGGAAGATACGCAGTATTTT
>NA|NA|TRBJ1-3|TRBV18
CASSPGVGGILESSGNTIYF
TGTGCCAGCTCCCCCGGGGTAGGGGGAATCTTGGAATCTTCTGGAAACACCATATATTTT
>once|NA|TRBJ2-1|TRBV5-6
CASSWGTPEQFF
TGTGCCAGCAGCTGGGGGACTCCCGAGCAGTTCTTC
>once|NA|TRBJ2-1|TRBV10-2
CASSEDEQFF
TGCGCCAGCTCCGAGGATGAGCAGTTCTTC
>NA|TRBD1|TRBJ1-1|TRBV5-1
CASSPQGTEAFF
TGCGCCAGCAGCCCACAGGGGACTGAAGCTTTCTTT
>NA|TRBD1|TRBJ2-7|TRBV11-1
CASSRLTGTGDPYEQYF
TGTGCCAGCAGCCGACTGACCGGGACAGGGGACCCCTACGAGCAGTACTTC
>NA|NA|TRBJ1-1|TRBV15
CATSRSQGMNTEAFF
TGTGCCACCAGCAGGTCCCAGGGGATGAACACTGAAGCTTTCTTT
>NA|NA|TRBJ1-2|TRBV30
CAWRAKGGDYGYTF
TGTGCCTGGAGGGCCAAGGGGGGGGACTATGGCTACACCTTC
>NA|NA|TRBJ2-7|TRBV4-2
CASSQDVNRAYEQYF
TGTGCCAGCAGCCAAGACGTAAACAGAGCCTACGAGCAGTACTTC
>NA|NA|TRBJ2-7|TRBV25-1
CATISAGGLEQYF
TGTGCCACCATATCAGCAGGTGGTCTCGAGCAGTACTTC
>few|NA|TRBJ2-7|TRBV19
CASSSYGTPWALYEQYF
TGTGCCAGTAGCTCCTATGGGACTCCTTGGGCCCTTTACGAGCAGTACTTC
>NA|TRBD1|TRBJ1-4|TRBV4-1
CASSHPRGQIATNEKLFF
TGCGCCAGCAGCCACCCCAGGGGGCAGATTGCAACTAATGAAAAACTGTTTTTT
>NA|TRBD1|TRBJ1-2|TRBV6-5
CASSRLGRGLEGYTF
TGTGCCAGCAGCCGACTGGGCAGGGGGCTGGAAGGCTACACCTTC
>once|TRBD1|TRBJ2-7|TRBV2
CASSEGRGRNYEQYF
TGTGCCAGCAGTGAAGGCAGGGGGCGGAATTACGAGCAGTACTTC
>few|TRBD2|TRBJ2-3|TRBV7-2
CASSRLAGATDTQYF
TGTGCCAGCAGCCGGCTAGCGGGGGCCACAGATACGCAGTATTTT
>once|NA|TRBJ1-5|TRBV2
CASSDEGGSNQPQHF
TGTGCCAGCAGTGATGAGGGGGGGAGCAATCAGCCCCAGCATTTT
>NA|TRBD1|TRBJ1-1|TRBV5-1
CASSPSRDRGRNTEAFF
TGCGCCAGCAGCCCATCCCGGGACAGGGGGCGGAACACTGAAGCTTTCTTT